The 2 T cell receptor beta chains below come from one sample, sequenced in a study of cytomegalovirus exposure and HLA in healthy donors (dated by TCRdb to 2017 to 2019). Library preparation used the immunoSEQ multiplex PCR assay. Drawn from immuneACCESS, this table holds only the in-frame rearrangements with V and J called that TCRdb kept. Clones are partly lost; checked studies trace under half to an unresolved V gene and leave the rest unexplained. The sample table records some 250,000 clones; more than 75% of these occur just once. 0.95% to 1.5% of the sample rests with the top ten. Sample: PBMCs. The source is a woman aged 25 to 45 in good health and CMV-seropositive.

The chain is built from TRBV12-2 and TRBJ1-2; the D segment call TRBD1 is taken from the table without a DNA check. TRBV12-2 is labeled a pseudogene. The CDR3 covers 15 residues. DNA of the CDR3: TGTGCAAGTCGCTTATGGGCACAGTCTAACTATGGCTACACCTTC. Translating it yields CASRLWAQSNYGYTF.

The V and J genes are TRBV29-1 and TRBJ2-7; perhaps TRBD1 as D (6 bases). V was pared by 3 bases and J by 5 bases, with 11 bases between. The germline gives CDR1 SQVTM, CDR2 ANQGSEA. The CDR3 has 12 residues. The CDR3, as DNA: TGCAGCGTTGACCAGGGGATGAACGAGCAGTACTTC. It translates to CSVDQGMNEQYF.